This paragraph covers one TCR beta chain sequence. Its antigen is unknown. This sample was taken from a study of T cell repertoires in cytomegalovirus infection. TCRdb reprocessed the reads via MiXCR and lists one record per CDR3 protein. This table holds 450,000 to 650,000 distinct CDR3 sequences, roughly 42% found once. With 1 base clipped from V and 5 bases from J, the junction kept 20 bases outside the gene matches. This CDR3 is 19 amino acids long. Germline V lookup: CDR1 DFQATT, CDR2 SNEGSKA (reference sequence). The sample here was cultured PBMCs, taken from culture after CMV antigen stimulation. V and J are TRBV20-1 and TRBJ2-5; 9 bases fit TRBD2. This sequence originates from a human donor in good health (CMV status not recorded). Some clones in this sample may be carry-over from other donors' samples. Written as DNA, the CDR3 is TGCAGTGCTAGAGTGAAAGTGCTAGCGGGGTGGGGTGTGTGGGAGACCCAGTACTTC. Protein product: CSARVKVLAGWGVWETQYF.